This T cell receptor (beta chain) was captured by sequencing in a study of early T cells in non-severe SARS-CoV-2 infection. Study information: From unsorted whole blood, bulk RNA was sequenced, and the chains remained unpaired. Overall study results and limits: Anti-spike CD8 responses were favored in VDJdb matching, and private and CD4 specificities were missed.

The CDR3 is 21 residues long. Germline lookup yields CDR1 SGHTA and CDR2 FQGNSA. The V gene lost 0 bases and the J gene lost 8 bases, with 31 bases spanning the gap. Unique molecular identifiers were added to individual cDNA molecules. A single record per CDR3 protein comes from TCRdb applying MiXCR to the 5' RACE reads. Among about 98,000 distinct CDR3 sequences, approximately 11% were seen once, and the ten largest hold around 5.1%. This clonotype appeared a few times. Its antigen is unknown. Sequenced material: whole blood. The clonotype was recovered from an adult who was a healthcare worker with PCR-confirmed SARS-CoV-2 infection or an uninfected control (not recorded which). The chain uses TRBV7-2 and TRBJ1-4; D is perhaps TRBD1 (5 bases). CDR3 residues: CASSLAPSSWDGNPNREKLFF. CDR3 sequence (DNA): TGTGCCAGCAGCTTAGCGCCCTCTAGCTGGGACGGAAACCCCAATCGGGAAAAACTGTTTTTT.